The 15 T cell receptor beta chains in this list originate from one sample, sequenced in a study of T-cell memory formation after mild COVID-19. TCRdb processed the 5' RACE reads anew with MiXCR; each CDR3 protein has one entry. Among under 450,000 distinct CDR3 sequences listed, 20% to 30% were seen once. Sequencing was done on a sample of PBMCs or a T cell subset sorted from them (not recorded which). These receptors were obtained from an adult woman who had mild COVID-19 (a few samples of this study predate the infection). Cell type and time point are not known.

This clonotype was seen a few times. The V call is TRBV7-2, the J call TRBJ2-5; 10 positions match TRBD2. The CDR3 has 15 residues. The germline CDR1 and CDR2 sequences are SGHTA and FQGNSA. Trimming took 5 bases from V and 2 from J; bases not matched to a gene: 5. In nucleotides, the CDR3 is TGTGCCAGCAGCCGTAGCGGGGGGTCTCAAGAGACCCAGTACTTC. Amino acids: CASSRSGGSQETQYF. Full variable domain (missing parts from reference TRBV7-2 and TRBJ2-5): GAGVSQSPSNKVTEKGKDVELRCDPISGHTALYWYRQSLGQGLEFLIYFQGNSAPDKSGLPSDRFSAERTGGSVSTLTIQRTQQEDSAVYLCASSRSGGSQETQYFGPGTRLLVL.

The chain is built from TRBV11-2 and TRBJ2-5; D is ambiguous. The CDR3 sequence is 13 residues long. CDR1 SGHAT and CDR2 FQNNGV come from the germline V gene. Trimming shortened V by 5 bases and J by 1 base, and 8 bases separated the two germline ends. For the CDR3, the DNA is TGTGCCAGCAGCGCACTCCCCCAAGAGACCCAGTACTTC. This translates into CASSALPQETQYF.

This clonotype has a handful of counts. The chain uses TRBV7-9 and TRBJ2-1, with 9 bases lining up with TRBD1. CDR1 and CDR2 (germline): SEHNR, FQNEAQ (reference sequence). This CDR3 is built from 18 residues. V was clipped by 5 bases and J by 1 base; unmatched bases: 12. The CDR3 coding sequence is TGTGCCAGCAGCCCAGGTACAGGGGGCGAGAGGTCCTACAATGAGCAGTTCTTC. Translated: CASSPGTGGERSYNEQFF.

V usage is TRBV18 and J usage is TRBJ2-7; the D is unclear. The germline V and J ends were trimmed by 5 bases and 7 bases, with 12 bases remaining between them. Germline lookup yields CDR1 KGHSH and CDR2 LQKENI. There are 12 residues in the CDR3. The chain's CDR3 is CASSALNREQYF. Here the CDR3 DNA reads TGTGCCAGCTCAGCTTTGAACCGAGAGCAGTACTTC.

The chain uses TRBV12-3 or TRBV12-4 and TRBJ2-7; TRBD2 is a possible D gene (5 bases). V lost 5 bases and J lost 2, with 19 bases in between. The CDR3 has 16 residues. The CDR3 nucleotides are TGTGCCAGCAGTCCGGGGAAGGGAGAAAGGACCTACGAGCAGTACTTC. Protein product: CASSPGKGERTYEQYF.

This chain connects TRBV30 to TRBJ1-1; D not resolved. V was cut by 5 bases and J by 10 bases, with 11 bases left in between. The CDR3 is made up of 10 amino acids. Germline V gene data show CDR1 as GTSNPN and CDR2 as SVGIG (reference sequence). The CDR3 loop reads CAWLSFGAFF. The DNA of the CDR3 is TGTGCCTGGTTATCATTCGGAGCTTTCTTT.

CDR3 sequence: CASSLGPGLPNTGELFF. The CDR3 DNA follows: TGTGCCAGCAGCTTAGGGCCGGGACTACCCAACACCGGGGAGCTGTTTTTT. The gene calls are TRBV7-6 and TRBJ2-2; TRBD2 matches 7 bases. CDR1 is SGHVS and CDR2 is FNYEAQ in the germline V gene. CDR3 size: 17 residues. J lost 2 bases, V lost 1 base, and 7 bases had no gene match.

There are a few counts of this clonotype. V usage is TRBV4-1 and J usage is TRBJ2-3; 9 positions match TRBD1. The junction had 3 bases not matched to a gene; V was cut back by 1 base and J by 1 base. CDR1 is MGHRA, CDR2 YSYEKL, per germline. This CDR3 has 16 amino acids. The CDR3, as DNA: TGCGCCAGCAGCCAAGGCCGGGACAGGGGCACAGATACGCAGTATTTT. Translated: CASSQGRDRGTDTQYF.

In its sample, this clonotype was seen a few times. V is TRBV12-3 or TRBV12-4 and J is TRBJ2-7, with 7 bases that match TRBD2. This CDR3 spans 12 amino acids. The trim removed 6 bases at V and 3 bases at J, leaving 2 bases unmatched. DNA for the CDR3: TGTGCCAGCAGGGGGACTATCTACGAGCAGTACTTC. Amino acids: CASRGTIYEQYF.

CDR3 sequence (DNA): TGTGCCAGCAGGCCCGGTGCCTTCCAAGAGACCCAGTACTTC. It yields the protein CASRPGAFQETQYF. The V gene is TRBV7-9, the J gene TRBJ2-5; D not resolved. Germline-derived CDR1 and CDR2 are SEHNR and FQNEAQ (reference sequence). The V gene lost 6 bases and the J gene lost 1 base, with 12 bases spanning the gap. The CDR3 contains 14 residues.

The gene calls are TRBV9 and TRBJ1-2; D might be TRBD1 (5 bases). Germline V gene sequence: CDR1 SGDLS, CDR2 YYNGEE. The CDR3 is 15 residues long. Deletions cut 0 bases from V and 5 bases from J, with 14 bases between. CDR3 sequence: CASSVEPTGPYGYTF. CDR3 DNA sequence: TGTGCCAGCAGCGTAGAGCCCACAGGACCATATGGCTACACCTTC.

This clonotype was detected a few times. The chain carries TRBV25-1 and TRBJ2-7, with D possibly called TRBD1 or TRBD2 (6 bases each). The CDR3 contains 15 residues. V was pared by 1 base and J by 2 bases, with 12 bases between. The V gene's germline CDR1 is MGHDK and CDR2 SYGVNS. In nucleotides, the CDR3 is TGTGCCAGCAGTGAATCGGGGGCAGGGGCCTACGAGCAGTACTTC. Amino acids: CASSESGAGAYEQYF.

This chain links TRBV24-1 with TRBJ2-3; no clear D. CDR1 and CDR2 from the germline V gene are KGHDR and SFDVKD. The CDR3 contains 14 residues. V lost 6 bases, J lost 2 bases, and 11 bases lay in between. CDR3 loop: CATSSSVVTDTQYF. The CDR3 nucleotides read TGTGCCACCAGTAGCTCCGTAGTCACAGATACGCAGTATTTT.

This clonotype was detected a few times. The rearrangement links TRBV29-1 to TRBJ2-1; 7 bases fit TRBD2. V lost 3 bases and J lost 14; bases outside the gene matches: 13. CDR3 length equals 13 residues. Germline CDR1 and CDR2: SQVTM and ANQGSEA. Written as DNA, the CDR3 is TGCAGCGTTGATGCCCAGCGGGGCCAGCGTAAGTTCTTC. Amino acids: CSVDAQRGQRKFF.

This clonotype has more than one count but fewer than ten. The chain combines TRBV27 with TRBJ1-5; no reliable D call. Germline CDR1 is MNHEY and CDR2 is SMNVEV (reference sequence). V was cut by 10 bases and J by 1 base, with 5 bases left in between. The CDR3 sequence is 11 residues long. In DNA, the CDR3 is TGTGCCACGGGAAGCAATCAGCCCCAGCATTTT. It encodes CATGSNQPQHF.